Below, 15 T cell receptor beta chains from the same sample are listed, as sequenced in a study of blood T cells in healthy people across ages. Combining a sample-barcoded 5' primer with a J-beta primer mix, a second PCR ran for roughly 7 to 11 cycles. TCRdb processed the 5' RACE reads anew with MiXCR; each CDR3 protein has one entry. The sample carries around 1.7 million distinct CDR3 sequences, under 30% recorded once. Sample: blood. The receptors were sampled from a young woman in good health.

The chain links TRBV27 to TRBJ1-2; tentative D call: TRBD1 (6 bases). CDR3 length: 15 amino acids. Trimming left V 5 bases short and J 6 bases short, with 19 bases between. The germline V gene encodes CDR1 MNHEY and CDR2 SMNVEV (reference sequence). The CDR3 loop is CASSKIGQPYDGYTF. Here the CDR3 DNA reads TGTGCCAGCAGTAAGATTGGACAGCCGTATGATGGCTACACCTTC.

The chain carries TRBV6-2 or TRBV6-3 and TRBJ2-7; D may be TRBD2 (6 bases). There are 15 residues in the CDR3. Germline V gives CDR1 MNHEY, CDR2 SVGEGT. V gave up 7 bases and J gave up 0 bases, with 16 bases separating them. CDR3 amino acids: CASTEAGSVSYEQYF. The CDR3 DNA is TGTGCCAGCACGGAGGCGGGAAGTGTCTCCTACGAGCAGTACTTC.

About this clonotype: The junction departs from the called germline gene at one end, perhaps through a read error. In DNA form, the CDR3 reads TGTGCCAGCAGTTTCCGGCGAGCGAATACCGGGGAGCTGTTTTTT. It codes for CASSFRRANTGELFF. The genes are TRBV12-3 or TRBV12-4 and TRBJ2-2; D is uncertain. This CDR3 is built from 15 residues.

To note about this clonotype: Its ends do not fully match the called genes, so a read error is possible. The rearrangement uses TRBV30 and TRBJ2-7; D may be TRBD1 or TRBD2 (5 bases each). The CDR3 sequence is 12 residues long. Per germline, CDR1 GTSNPN and CDR2 SVGIG (reference sequence). The CDR3 spells CARRDHAYELYF. The CDR3 DNA follows: TGTGCCCGCAGGGACCACGCCTACGAGCTGTACTTC.

The CDR3 nucleotides are TGCAGCGTTGATAGGGGGGCGCGGGTGGGTGAGCAGTTCTTC. This encodes CSVDRGARVGEQFF. This chain uses TRBV29-1 with TRBJ2-1; D could derive from TRBD1 or TRBD2 (6 bases each). Deletions cut 3 bases from V and 9 bases from J, with 18 bases between. The CDR3 is made up of 14 amino acids. CDR1 SQVTM and CDR2 ANQGSEA come from the germline V gene.

This clonotype came up many times. The J gene is TRBJ2-7, the V gene TRBV29-1; D ambiguous. Germline assignment: CDR1 SQVTM and CDR2 ANQGSEA. This CDR3 contains 11 residues. V shed 5 bases and J shed 1 base, with 6 bases lying between them. In DNA, the CDR3 is TGCAGCGTTCAGGAATCCTACGAGCAGTACTTC. This gives the protein CSVQESYEQYF.

The rearrangement links TRBV2 to TRBJ1-1; D uncertain. The CDR3 is 14 residues long. V lost 1 base and J lost 4, with 10 bases in between. Germline V CDR1 and CDR2: SNHLY, FYNNEI. CDR3 residues: CASSEVRSGTEAFF. CDR3 nucleotide sequence: TGTGCCAGCAGTGAAGTCCGGTCCGGCACTGAAGCTTTCTTT.

This clonotype was counted a few times. The chain is built from TRBV12-3 or TRBV12-4 and TRBJ1-1; maybe TRBD1 (6 bases). The CDR3 consists of 14 residues. The ends were cut back, 7 bases at V and 0 bases at J, with 12 bases in the middle. The CDR3: CASTPRGVNTEAFF. The CDR3 nucleotides read TGTGCCAGCACCCCTAGGGGGGTGAACACTGAAGCTTTCTTT.

This clonotype showed up just a few times. CDR3 nucleotide sequence: TGTGCCAGCAGCTATGGGATAGCGGGTCCTACCTACGAGCAGTACTTC. This encodes CASSYGIAGPTYEQYF. V is TRBV7-6 and J is TRBJ2-7, with TRBD2 matching 7 bases. The germline gives CDR1 SGHVS, CDR2 FNYEAQ. The CDR3 is 16 amino acids. After removal of 4 bases from V and 2 bases from J, the junction contained 11 bases not matched to a gene.

The chain links TRBV29-1 to TRBJ1-1, with 10 nucleotides matching TRBD1. Germline CDR1 is SQVTM and CDR2 is ANQGSEA. V shed 7 bases, J shed 3 bases, and the junction held 8 bases outside the gene matches. The CDR3 totals 14 residues. CDR3 DNA sequence: TGCAGCGGCCCGACAGGGGGCCTGGACACTGAAGCTTTCTTT. Amino acid sequence: CSGPTGGLDTEAFF.

This clonotype has a handful of counts. This chain uses TRBV3-1 with TRBJ2-1, with TRBD2 identical over 8 bases. V was pared by 6 bases and J by 1 base, with 5 bases of the junction left unmatched. The CDR3 sequence is 15 residues long. CDR1 LGHDT and CDR2 YNNKEL come from the germline V gene (reference sequence). In DNA form, the CDR3 reads TGTGCCAGCAGACCCGAGCGGGGGTCCTACAATGAGCAGTTCTTC. This gives the protein CASRPERGSYNEQFF.

The rearrangement uses TRBV5-1 and TRBJ1-6, with D perhaps TRBD1 (6 bases). The CDR3 consists of 14 residues. Trimming pared 5 bases from V and 6 bases from J, leaving 12 bases between. Germline V lookup: CDR1 SGHRS, CDR2 YFSETQ. The CDR3 is CASRLGQTNSPLHF. CDR3 DNA sequence: TGCGCCAGCAGACTAGGACAGACTAATTCACCCCTCCACTTT.

This clonotype occurred a few times. V gene TRBV20-1 combines with J gene TRBJ2-5; the D is unclear. Germline CDR1 DFQATT, CDR2 SNEGSKA (reference sequence). CDR3 length: 13 residues. Between the trimmed V and J ends, which lost 2 bases and 4 bases, there was a span of 11 bases. The CDR3 bases are TGCAGTGCTAGAAAGTTGAGTGGAGAGACCCAGTACTTC. This sequence encodes CSARKLSGETQYF.

This clonotype has only a few counts. The rearrangement links TRBV5-1 to TRBJ2-5; maybe TRBD2 (6 bases). This CDR3 region has 13 residues. Deletions cut 7 bases from V and 5 bases from J, with 15 bases between. CDR1 SGHRS and CDR2 YFSETQ come from the germline V gene. In nucleotides, the CDR3 is TGCGCCAGCGGGGGGACGAATTCCGAGACCCAGTACTTC. This sequence encodes CASGGTNSETQYF.

This clonotype was counted many times. The rearrangement uses TRBV10-3 and TRBJ1-2; D call uncertain. V lost 5 bases to trimming and J lost 4 bases, with 11 bases between them. Germline V gene sequence: CDR1 ENHRY, CDR2 SYGVKD. CDR3 length: 13 residues. CDR3 sequence reads: CAISPAGSYGYTF. DNA for the CDR3: TGTGCCATCAGTCCAGCCGGGTCCTATGGCTACACCTTC.